Shown below are 31 T cell receptor beta chains from a single sample sequenced in a study of T-cell memory formation after mild COVID-19. Each CDR3 protein gets one entry after TCRdb re-called the 5' RACE reads with MiXCR. The sample lists 150,000 to 200,000 distinct CDR3 sequences; about an eighth were seen once. Sequencing input: PBMCs or a T cell subset sorted from them (not recorded which). These receptor sequences come from a man younger than 35 who had mild COVID-19 (a few samples of this study predate the infection). Cell type and time point are not known.

The chain recombines TRBV5-1 with TRBJ2-5; TRBD1 matches at 7 bases. Trimming at V came to 5 bases and at J to 1 base, leaving 5 bases not matched to a gene. The CDR3 spans 14 residues. CDR1 is SGHRS, CDR2 YFSETQ, per germline. The CDR3 region has the DNA TGCGCCAGCAGGACAGGGTATATCCAAGAGACCCAGTACTTC. Protein sequence: CASRTGYIQETQYF. The full variable domain, rest sourced from reference TRBV5-1 and TRBJ2-5, is KAGVTQTPRYLIKTRGQQVTLSCSPISGHRSVSWYQQTPGQGLQFLFEYFSETQRNKGNFPGRFSGRQFSNSRSEMNVSTLELGDSALYLCASRTGYIQETQYFGPGTRLLVL.

The chain is built from TRBV9 and TRBJ2-7; no clear D. Per germline, CDR1 SGDLS and CDR2 YYNGEE. Trimming removed 0 bases at V and 0 bases at J, with 7 bases between. This CDR3 has 14 amino acids. The CDR3 loop reads CASSVVGSSYEQYF. Here the CDR3 DNA reads TGTGCCAGCAGCGTAGTAGGCAGCTCCTACGAGCAGTACTTC.

This clonotype was observed a handful of times. This chain connects TRBV3-1 to TRBJ1-1; weak D call: TRBD1 (5 bases). CDR1 is LGHDT and CDR2 is YNNKEL in the germline V gene (reference sequence). There are 13 residues in the CDR3. V lost 8 bases to trimming and J lost 3 bases, with 13 bases between them. CDR3 protein: CASRRDWDTEAFF. CDR3 in DNA: TGTGCCAGCCGGCGGGACTGGGACACTGAAGCTTTCTTT.

The V gene is TRBV7-2, the J gene TRBJ1-1; D gene unclear. The length of the CDR3 is 13 residues. Germline lookup yields CDR1 SGHTA and CDR2 FQGNSA. V lost 6 bases and J lost 4, with 12 bases in between. In DNA form, the CDR3 reads TGTGCCAGCAGTCAACTAGTGCGCACTGAAGCTTTCTTT. Residues: CASSQLVRTEAFF.

This chain joins TRBV4-2 and TRBJ1-2; a possible D gene is TRBD1 (5 bases). Trimming left V 5 bases short and J 4 bases short, with 14 bases between. The CDR3 runs to 14 residues. CDR1 is LGHNA and CDR2 is YNFKEQ in the germline V gene. The CDR3 DNA sequence: TGTGCCAGCAGCTCGGGAAGTGGGGGCTATGGCTACACCTTC. It yields the protein CASSSGSGGYGYTF.

This clonotype occurred a few times. The chain links TRBV5-1 to TRBJ1-3, with D unresolved. The ends were cut back, 1 base at V and 4 bases at J, with 9 bases in the middle. CDR1 and CDR2 from the germline V gene are SGHRS and YFSETQ. This CDR3 contains 14 residues. DNA of the CDR3: TGCGCCAGCAGCTTGTCGGAAAGCGGAAACACCATATATTTT. This translates into CASSLSESGNTIYF.

CDR3 sequence: CASMRQEGHEQYF. The DNA for the CDR3 is TGTGCCAGCATGCGGCAGGAGGGGCACGAGCAGTACTTC. V gene TRBV6-5 combines with J gene TRBJ2-7; tentatively, D is TRBD2 (6 bases). Trimming took off 7 bases at V and 5 bases at J, with 15 bases between the two ends. The germline V gene has CDR1 MNHEY and CDR2 SVGAGI. This CDR3 has 13 amino acids.

In its sample, this clonotype was seen a few times. V gene TRBV4-1 combines with J gene TRBJ2-2; the match to TRBD1 covers 7 bases. J lost 1 base, V lost 11 bases, and 7 bases had no gene match. Germline V lookup: CDR1 MGHRA, CDR2 YSYEKL. This CDR3 is 14 amino acids long. The CDR3 coding sequence is TGCGCCGACAGGGTAGGCTTGAACACCGGGGAGCTGTTTTTT. Residues: CADRVGLNTGELFF.

The sample holds many counts of this clonotype. The rearrangement joins TRBV7-2 to TRBJ2-5; the D is unclear. The germline gives CDR1 SGHTA, CDR2 FQGNSA. V was pared by 4 bases and J by 5 bases, with 14 bases between. The CDR3 contains 14 residues. The CDR3 DNA reads TGTGCCAGCAGCTCTACCAGAGCTTGGGAGACCCAGTACTTC. This sequence encodes CASSSTRAWETQYF.

The chain combines TRBV13 with TRBJ2-3; D ambiguous. Germline V gene data show CDR1 as PRHDT and CDR2 as FYEKMQ (reference sequence). This CDR3 region has 15 residues. V shed 5 bases and J shed 0 bases, with 12 bases lying between them. CDR3 in amino acids: CASSALGVSTDTQYF. CDR3 sequence (DNA): TGTGCCAGCAGCGCCCTAGGTGTTAGCACAGATACGCAGTATTTT.

The chain recombines TRBV28 with TRBJ1-1; D not certain. With 9 bases removed from V and 0 bases from J, the gap between germline ends came to 8 bases. Germline CDR1 reads MDHEN; CDR2 reads SYDVKM. The CDR3 loop spans 12 amino acids. The CDR3 is CASGDLNTEAFF. CDR3 in DNA: TGTGCCAGTGGGGATCTGAACACTGAAGCTTTCTTT.

A few counts support this clonotype. The chain employs TRBV4-1 and TRBJ2-7, with TRBD1 identical over 7 bases. CDR3 size: 14 residues. Trimming cost V 3 bases and J 7 bases; bases outside gene matches: 9. Per germline, CDR1 MGHRA and CDR2 YSYEKL. The CDR3 sequence: CASSHGDRLGEQYF. The CDR3 region has the DNA TGCGCCAGCAGCCATGGGGACAGACTGGGGGAGCAGTACTTC.

This clonotype was seen a handful of times. J is TRBJ2-2 and V is TRBV11-1, with 8 bases matching TRBD1. The V and J ends lost 6 bases and 7 bases, in that order; junction bases with no gene match: 10. CDR3 size: 15 residues. Germline loops: CDR1 SGHAT, CDR2 FQDESV (reference sequence). CDR3 loop: CASRPGQGGIGELFF. The CDR3 DNA is TGTGCCAGCAGACCCGGACAGGGTGGAATCGGGGAGCTGTTTTTT.

This clonotype was detected only a few times. The chain links TRBV7-2 to TRBJ2-5, with D unclear. The V and J ends lost 5 bases and 2 bases respectively, with 9 bases between them. CDR3 length: 13 amino acids. The germline CDR1 and CDR2 sequences are SGHTA and FQGNSA. CDR3: CASSARPQETQYF. CDR3 in DNA: TGTGCCAGCAGCGCCAGGCCTCAAGAGACCCAGTACTTC.

The genes are TRBV20-1 and TRBJ1-5; 8 bases align to TRBD1. Germline assignment: CDR1 DFQATT and CDR2 SNEGSKA (reference sequence). The CDR3 contains 13 residues. V shed 6 bases, J shed 5 bases, and the junction held 6 bases outside the gene matches. The CDR3 coding sequence is TGCAGTGCGAACAGGGGGAGGGATCAGCCCCAGCATTTT. This translates into CSANRGRDQPQHF.

This clonotype has a handful of counts. DNA for the CDR3: TGCGCCAGCAGCGGAGAAATAGCTGTTCCCGGCGGGGAGCTGTTTTTT. Its translation is CASSGEIAVPGGELFF. The J gene is TRBJ2-2, the V gene TRBV5-1; no firm D call. CDR1 SGHRS and CDR2 YFSETQ come from the germline V gene. V lost 4 bases and J 7 bases, leaving 20 bases between the germline ends. This CDR3 has 16 amino acids.

V and J are TRBV20-1 and TRBJ1-1; D ambiguous. V was clipped by 1 base and J by 1 base, with 1 base between them. In germline, CDR1 is DFQATT, CDR2 SNEGSKA (reference sequence). The CDR3 runs to 11 residues. Written as DNA, the CDR3 is TGCAGTGCTAGAGCGAACACTGAAGCTTTCTTT. As protein: CSARANTEAFF.

This clonotype was observed many times. This rearrangement joins TRBV9 to TRBJ2-3; 7 bases are shared with TRBD2. The CDR3 consists of 16 residues. Trimming at V came to 3 bases and at J to 0 bases, leaving 7 bases not matched to a gene. Germline loops: CDR1 SGDLS, CDR2 YYNGEE. CDR3 bases: TGTGCCAGCAGCGAAAGCGGGACTCCTAGCACAGATACGCAGTATTTT. As protein: CASSESGTPSTDTQYF.

The rearrangement links TRBV7-9 to TRBJ2-7; no clear D. Germline V gene data show CDR1 as SEHNR and CDR2 as FQNEAQ (reference sequence). CDR3 length: 13 amino acids. V lost 5 bases to trimming and J lost 0 bases, with 8 bases between them. The CDR3 loop reads CASSEASSYEQYV. The CDR3 nucleotides read TGTGCCAGCAGCGAGGCCAGCTCCTACGAGCAGTACGTC.

J is TRBJ1-2 and V is TRBV12-3 or TRBV12-4, with TRBD1 identical over 10 bases. This CDR3 spans 15 amino acids. Trimming cost V 5 bases and J 4 bases; bases outside gene matches: 7. The CDR3 DNA is TGTGCCAGCAGTCCCCAGACAGGGGGCGGCTATGGCTACACCTTC. Encoded protein: CASSPQTGGGYGYTF.

The V call is TRBV7-7, the J call TRBJ2-1; 8 bases fit TRBD2. J was trimmed by 9 bases and V by 4 bases; bases with no gene match: 5. The CDR3 covers 13 residues. CDR1 SSHAT and CDR2 FNYEAQ come from the germline V gene (reference sequence). The CDR3 nucleotides are TGTGCCAGCAGCTCCGAGGCGGGGGGTGAGCAGTTCTTC. Its translation: CASSSEAGGEQFF.

This clonotype came up a few times. In DNA, the CDR3 is TGCAGCGCTACCCCGAACGCACTCAACTACGAGCAGTACGTC. Protein: CSATPNALNYEQYV. J is TRBJ2-7 and V is TRBV20-1; D remains unclear. The CDR3 covers 14 residues. Germline V gives CDR1 DFQATT, CDR2 SNEGSKA (reference sequence).

This clonotype has only a few counts. The rearrangement uses TRBV7-4 and TRBJ2-1, with a weak D call TRBD1 (6 bases). V dropped 2 bases and J dropped 7 bases, with 15 bases sitting between them. Germline lookup yields CDR1 SGHVT and CDR2 SQSDAQ. The length of the CDR3 is 15 residues. CDR3: CASSLRGCPRNEQFF. For the CDR3, the DNA is TGTGCCAGCAGCTTAAGGGGGTGCCCTCGGAATGAGCAGTTCTTC. The whole variable domain, remainder taken from reference TRBV7-4 and TRBJ2-1, is GAGVSQSPRYKVAKRGRDVALRCDSISGHVTLYWYRQTLGQGSEVLTYSQSDAQRDKSGRPSGRFSAERPERSVSTLKIQRTEQGDSAVYLCASSLRGCPRNEQFFGPGTRLTVL.

A few counts support this clonotype. The chain uses TRBV4-3 and TRBJ2-7; 11 bases map to TRBD2. V shed 1 base, J shed 3 bases, and the junction held 11 bases outside the gene matches. The CDR3 covers 18 residues. Per germline, CDR1 LGHNA and CDR2 YSLEER. CDR3 bases: TGCGCCAGCAGCCAAGTCGCGCTAGCGGGGGGACCCGACTACGAGCAGTACTTC. Translating it yields CASSQVALAGGPDYEQYF.

V and J are TRBV4-3 and TRBJ2-1, with a tentative D call TRBD1 (5 bases). This CDR3 has 16 amino acids. V shed 1 base and J shed 12 bases, with 22 bases lying between them. CDR1 and CDR2 (germline): LGHNA, YSLEER. CDR3 residues: CASSQGGRAYPGAQFF. Written as DNA, the CDR3 is TGCGCCAGCAGCCAAGGAGGCAGGGCCTACCCAGGAGCGCAGTTCTTC.

This clonotype appeared a few times. The chain links TRBV6-1 to TRBJ1-1; no firm D call. The CDR3 loop spans 13 amino acids. The germline V and J ends were trimmed by 1 base and 5 bases, with 8 bases remaining between them. Germline CDR1 reads MNHNS; CDR2 reads SASEGT. The DNA of the CDR3 is TGTGCCAGCAGTGAAGTGTACGGGACTGAAGCTTTCTTT. Its protein product is CASSEVYGTEAFF.

This clonotype was counted a few times. The chain has TRBV10-3 and TRBJ2-3, with D tentatively TRBD2 (6 bases). From germline, CDR1 is ENHRY and CDR2 SYGVKD. The CDR3 contains 14 residues. V was cut by 6 bases and J by 0 bases, with 10 bases left in between. CDR3: CAIRGGGSTDTQYF. The CDR3 DNA sequence: TGTGCCATCAGGGGGGGTGGAAGCACAGATACGCAGTATTTT.

A note on this clonotype: Sequence at one end of the junction differs from germline and may be a read error. The chain uses TRBV7-9 and TRBJ1-5, with D perhaps TRBD1 (6 bases). The CDR3 loop spans 16 amino acids. CDR1 SEHNR and CDR2 FQNEAQ come from the germline V gene (reference sequence). In DNA form, the CDR3 reads TGTGCCAGCAGCGCCGCGACAGGACGCCACAATCAGCCCAAGCATTTT. Protein: CASSAATGRHNQPKHF.

The V and J genes are TRBV6-5 and TRBJ1-5; the D gene is possibly TRBD1 (5 bases). This CDR3 spans 15 amino acids. Germline values: CDR1 MNHEY, CDR2 SVGAGI. Trimming pared 0 bases from V and 2 bases from J, leaving 8 bases between. The CDR3 nucleotides read TGTGCCAGCAGTTACTCGGCCAGGGGCAATCAGCCCCAGCATTTT. Its protein is CASSYSARGNQPQHF.

There are a few counts of this clonotype. The CDR3: CASSHQTGDEQYF. DNA of the CDR3: TGTGCCAGCAGTCATCAGACAGGGGACGAGCAGTACTTC. The rearrangement uses TRBV6-1 and TRBJ2-7, with 8 bases fitting TRBD1. Germline assignment: CDR1 MNHNS and CDR2 SASEGT. The CDR3 has 13 amino acids. V trimming: 5 bases; J trimming: 5 bases; junction bases outside the gene matches: 5.

This clonotype occurred a few times. The V gene is TRBV7-2, the J gene TRBJ1-2, with D tentatively TRBD1 (6 bases). V lost 3 bases to trimming and J lost 6 bases, with 11 bases between them. The CDR3 runs 13 residues. Germline V gives CDR1 SGHTA, CDR2 FQGNSA. The CDR3 here is CASSFTQGNGYTF. CDR3 in DNA: TGTGCCAGCAGCTTTACACAGGGCAATGGCTACACCTTC.